This entry concerns a single T cell receptor beta chain. The data were taken from a study of OX40 agonist ivuxolimab in advanced cancers. The junction had 8 bases not matched to a gene; V was cut back by 3 bases and J by 8 bases. Germline values: CDR1 MGHRA, CDR2 YSYEKL. The CDR3 has 15 amino acids. Here immunoSEQ multiplex PCR was the method, and the copy in TCRdb shows in-frame clones only, minus some. The table lists fewer than 85,000 clones, about 90% of them singletons. The material sequenced was CD4+ or CD8+ T cells sorted from blood, taken in a trial of the OX40 agonist ivuxolimab. The chain uses TRBV4-1 and TRBJ1-4; TRBD1 matches at 8 bases. This TCR derives from an adult with an advanced solid tumor such as melanoma, head and neck, liver or kidney cancer. The CDR3 loop is CASSQSTGVGEKLFF. The CDR3, as DNA: TGCGCCAGCAGCCAGTCGACAGGGGTGGGGGAAAAACTGTTTTTT.